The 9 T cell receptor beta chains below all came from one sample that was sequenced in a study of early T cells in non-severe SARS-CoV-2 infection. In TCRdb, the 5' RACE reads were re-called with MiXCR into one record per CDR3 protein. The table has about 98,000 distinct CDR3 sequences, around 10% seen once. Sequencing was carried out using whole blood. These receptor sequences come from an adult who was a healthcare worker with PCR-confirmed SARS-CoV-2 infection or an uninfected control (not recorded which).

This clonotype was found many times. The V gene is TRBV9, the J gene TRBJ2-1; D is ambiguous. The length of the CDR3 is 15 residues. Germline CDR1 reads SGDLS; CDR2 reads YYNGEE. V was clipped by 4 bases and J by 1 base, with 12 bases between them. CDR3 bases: TGTGCCAGCAGCCCTACACTGGGGTCCTACAATGAGCAGTTCTTC. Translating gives CASSPTLGSYNEQFF.

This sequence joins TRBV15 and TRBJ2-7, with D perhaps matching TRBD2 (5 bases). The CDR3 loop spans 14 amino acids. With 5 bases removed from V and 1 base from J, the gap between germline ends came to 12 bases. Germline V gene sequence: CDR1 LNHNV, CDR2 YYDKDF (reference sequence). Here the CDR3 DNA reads TGTGCCACCAGCGTGGACTGGGGATCCTACGAGCAGTACTTC. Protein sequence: CATSVDWGSYEQYF.

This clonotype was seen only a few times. The CDR3 loop reads CSVVWGNTEAFF. In DNA, the CDR3 is TGCAGCGTTGTCTGGGGGAACACTGAAGCTTTCTTT. This chain joins TRBV29-1 and TRBJ1-1; D remains unclear. V was clipped by 4 bases and J by 1 base, with 7 bases between them. Germline V gives CDR1 SQVTM, CDR2 ANQGSEA. There are 12 residues in the CDR3.

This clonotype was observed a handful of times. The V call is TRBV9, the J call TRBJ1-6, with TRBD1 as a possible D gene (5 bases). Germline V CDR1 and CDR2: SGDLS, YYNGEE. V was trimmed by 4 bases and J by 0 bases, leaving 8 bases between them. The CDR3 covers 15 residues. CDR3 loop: CASSSGGSYNSPLHF. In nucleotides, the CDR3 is TGTGCCAGCAGCTCGGGGGGCTCCTATAATTCACCCCTCCACTTT.

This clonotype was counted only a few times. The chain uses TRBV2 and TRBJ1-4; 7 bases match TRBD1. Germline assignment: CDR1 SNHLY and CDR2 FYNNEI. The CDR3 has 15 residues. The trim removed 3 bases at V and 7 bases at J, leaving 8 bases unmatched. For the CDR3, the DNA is TGTGCCAGCAGTGACCGGACAGGTTGGGGTGAAAAACTGTTTTTT. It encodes CASSDRTGWGEKLFF.

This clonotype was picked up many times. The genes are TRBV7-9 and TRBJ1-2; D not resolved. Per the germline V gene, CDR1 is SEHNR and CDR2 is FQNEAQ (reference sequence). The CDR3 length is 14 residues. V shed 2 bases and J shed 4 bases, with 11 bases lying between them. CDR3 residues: CASSLPERRYGYTF. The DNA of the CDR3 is TGTGCCAGCAGCTTACCAGAGAGGCGCTATGGCTACACCTTC.

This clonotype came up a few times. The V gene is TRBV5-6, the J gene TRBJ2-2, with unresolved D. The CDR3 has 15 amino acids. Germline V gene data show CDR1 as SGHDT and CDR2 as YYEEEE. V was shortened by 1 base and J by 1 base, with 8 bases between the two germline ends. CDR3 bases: TGTGCCAGCAGCTTGATAACACAGAACACCGGGGAGCTGTTTTTT. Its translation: CASSLITQNTGELFF.

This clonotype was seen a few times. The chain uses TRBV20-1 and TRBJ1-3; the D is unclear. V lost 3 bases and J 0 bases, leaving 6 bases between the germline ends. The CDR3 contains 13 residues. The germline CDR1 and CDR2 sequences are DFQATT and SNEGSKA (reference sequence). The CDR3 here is CSARGVSGNTIYF. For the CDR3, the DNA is TGCAGTGCTAGGGGCGTCTCTGGAAACACCATATATTTT.

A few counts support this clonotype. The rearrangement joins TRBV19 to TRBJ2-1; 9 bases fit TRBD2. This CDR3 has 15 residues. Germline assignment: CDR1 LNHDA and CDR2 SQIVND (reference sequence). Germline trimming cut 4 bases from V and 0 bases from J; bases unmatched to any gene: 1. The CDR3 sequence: CASSRREGSYNEQFF. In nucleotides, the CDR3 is TGTGCCAGTAGTAGGCGGGAGGGCTCCTACAATGAGCAGTTCTTC.